This T cell receptor beta chain was found in a study of T cells in Graves' hyperthyroidism and ophthalmopathy. General study results and limits: Ophthalmopathy could be told apart from stable hyperthyroidism with a 13 V-J model. Appearing also in blood were most of the thyroid clonotypes expanded above 0.001.

This clonotype was observed many times. Its antigen remains unidentified. A lack of ophthalmopathy progression within 18 months defined stable Graves' hyperthyroidism. PBMCs stemmed from about 9.5 ml fresh peripheral blood. RNA transcripts gave rise to amplified TCR beta CDR3 regions. With the HTBI primer set, the TCR CDR3 went through a first round of RT-PCR. TCRdb re-called the multiplex PCR reads through MiXCR, storing one row per CDR3 protein. The table shows more than 600,000 distinct CDR3 sequences, with around 15% occurring only once. The CDR3 consists of 13 residues. V gave up 3 bases and J gave up 10 bases; unmatched junction bases: 8. CDR1 SGHAT and CDR2 FQNNGV come from the germline V gene.

What was sequenced was blood. The source of this sequence is a man younger than 35 with Graves' hyperthyroidism. This rearrangement joins TRBV11-2 to TRBJ1-1, with 7 bases fitting TRBD1. Here the CDR3 reads CASSFGQGESAFF. The CDR3 DNA sequence: TGTGCCAGCAGCTTCGGGCAGGGGGAATCAGCTTTCTTT.